Shown below are 11 T cell receptor beta chains from a single sample sequenced in a study of cytomegalovirus exposure and HLA in healthy donors. Clones were sequenced by immunoSEQ multiplex PCR, and TCRdb holds only the in-frame ones, with some missing. The sample includes about 280,000 clones, approximately 90% of them seen just once. Sequenced: PBMCs. These receptors were collected from a woman younger than 35 in good health and CMV-seronegative.

The chain uses TRBV5-4 and TRBJ2-5, with a possible D match to TRBD2 (7 bases). The CDR3 sequence is 15 residues long. CDR1 and CDR2 from the germline V gene are SGHNT and YYREEE (reference sequence). V was trimmed by 0 bases and J by 1 base, leaving 10 bases between them. CDR3 in DNA: TGTGCCAGCAGCTTGGGGCGGGGGCTCCAAGAGACCCAGTACTTC. It translates to CASSLGRGLQETQYF.

V gene TRBV19 combines with J gene TRBJ1-1; D might be TRBD1 (5 bases). The CDR3 spans 14 residues. The V end lost 6 bases, the J end lost 1 base, and 12 bases lay between the germline ends. Germline V gene lookup returns CDR1 LNHDA and CDR2 SQIVND (reference sequence). The CDR3 DNA follows: TGTGCCAGTAGCGGACAAGGACAGAACACTGAAGCTTTCTTT. This sequence encodes CASSGQGQNTEAFF.

V usage is TRBV19 and J usage is TRBJ1-5; D is possibly TRBD1 (5 bases). The germline gives CDR1 LNHDA, CDR2 SQIVND (reference sequence). CDR3 length: 14 amino acids. V was clipped by 3 bases and J by 7 bases, with 13 bases between them. CDR3 residues: CASSIPGLQQPQHF. CDR3 DNA: TGTGCCAGTAGTATTCCGGGACTCCAACAGCCCCAGCATTTT.

This chain joins TRBV27 and TRBJ2-7; a possible D gene is TRBD2 (6 bases). This CDR3 comprises 15 residues. Trimming pared 5 bases from V and 3 bases from J, leaving 17 bases between. Germline V gives CDR1 MNHEY, CDR2 SMNVEV (reference sequence). CDR3 loop: CASSARRGGFYEQYF. CDR3 in DNA: TGTGCCAGCAGTGCCCGGAGGGGAGGTTTCTACGAGCAGTACTTC.

V and J are TRBV28 and TRBJ2-5, with a tentative D call TRBD2 (5 bases). CDR1 MDHEN and CDR2 SYDVKM come from the germline V gene. The CDR3 totals 14 residues. Trimming removed 6 bases from V and 4 bases from J, with 15 bases in between. DNA of the CDR3: TGTGCCAGCAGCTTACCCGTAGCGAGAGAGACCCAGTACTTC. Protein product: CASSLPVARETQYF.

The chain employs TRBV10-3 and TRBJ2-1; D call uncertain. The germline V gene encodes CDR1 ENHRY and CDR2 SYGVKD. V dropped 6 bases and J dropped 7 bases, with 10 bases sitting between them. The CDR3 runs 12 residues. The CDR3 DNA reads as TGTGCCATCAGCCCCAAACAGAATGAGCAGTTCTTC. This translates into CAISPKQNEQFF.

This chain uses TRBV5-1 with TRBJ2-7, with TRBD2 matching 9 bases. CDR3 length: 15 amino acids. The V segment lost 2 bases and the J segment 6 bases; nucleotides outside the gene matches: 9. Germline V CDR1 and CDR2: SGHRS, YFSETQ. DNA of the CDR3: TGCGCCAGCAGCTTTAGCGGGAGATCCAACTCCGAGCAGTACTTC. It encodes CASSFSGRSNSEQYF.

V usage is TRBV2 and J usage is TRBJ2-2, with TRBD1 identical over 7 bases. CDR3 length: 15 residues. CDR1 and CDR2 from the germline V gene are SNHLY and FYNNEI. Losses at the gene ends were 4 bases for V and 4 bases for J; bases not matched to a gene: 6. The CDR3: CASSGQGRGTGELFF. In nucleotides, the CDR3 is TGTGCCAGCAGTGGACAGGGCCGGGGCACCGGGGAGCTGTTTTTT.

This clone turned up a few times. The genes are TRBV28 and TRBJ1-5; D call uncertain. The ends were cut back, 3 bases at V and 4 bases at J, with 16 bases in the middle. This CDR3 is 16 amino acids long. The V gene's germline CDR1 is MDHEN and CDR2 SYDVKM. The CDR3 DNA follows: TGTGCCAGCAGTTTGGCCAGGCCAACTAGAAATCAGCCCCAGCATTTT. As protein: CASSLARPTRNQPQHF.

This chain connects TRBV4-1 to TRBJ1-2; D possibly corresponds to TRBD1 (5 bases). Trimming left V 5 bases short and J 2 bases short, with 9 bases between. Germline values: CDR1 MGHRA, CDR2 YSYEKL. The CDR3 is 13 residues long. The CDR3 protein is CASSLGLNYGYTF. Here the CDR3 DNA reads TGCGCCAGCAGCTTGGGACTGAACTATGGCTACACCTTC.

CDR3 sequence: CASSLSGVLSNQPQHF. CDR3 in DNA: TGTGCCAGCAGTTTATCGGGGGTTCTTAGCAATCAGCCCCAGCATTTT. This rearrangement joins TRBV28 to TRBJ1-5, with a possible D match to TRBD1 (5 bases). V was shortened by 1 base and J by 0 bases, with 10 bases between the two germline ends. The germline gives CDR1 MDHEN, CDR2 SYDVKM. CDR3 length: 16 amino acids. Complete variable domain (other parts from reference TRBV28 and TRBJ1-5): DVKVTQSSRYLVKRTGEKVFLECVQDMDHENMFWYRQDPGLGLRLIYFSYDVKMKEKGDIPEGYSVSREKKERFSLILESASTNQTSMYLCASSLSGVLSNQPQHFGDGTRLSIL.